This TCR beta chain is from a study of T cells in Graves' hyperthyroidism and ophthalmopathy. Broader study findings: The model made its ophthalmopathy prediction, and onset followed a median about 6 months later. Most expanded thyroid clonotypes above 0.001 recurred in blood.

This clonotype turned up a few times. Its specificity is not known. V lost 0 bases, J lost 8 bases, and 4 bases lay in between. This CDR3 has 11 residues. Germline V gene data show CDR1 as SGHDN and CDR2 as FVKESK. Before ophthalmopathy appeared, progressors gave blood at initial hyperthyroidism diagnosis. Researchers took RNA transcripts and amplified the TCR beta CDR3 regions from them. The TCR CDR3 first-round RT-PCR relied on the HTBI primer set. TCRdb re-analysed the multiplex PCR reads in MiXCR, keeping a single row per CDR3 protein. The data contain 690,000 or so distinct CDR3 sequences, under 20% of them singletons.

The sample was blood. V gene TRBV14 combines with J gene TRBJ1-1, with D unresolved. This TCR was sampled from a woman aged 45-59 years with Graves' hyperthyroidism that later progressed to Graves' ophthalmopathy. The CDR3 bases are TGTGCCAGCAGCCAAGATCCCGAAGCTTTCTTT. Encoded protein: CASSQDPEAFF.